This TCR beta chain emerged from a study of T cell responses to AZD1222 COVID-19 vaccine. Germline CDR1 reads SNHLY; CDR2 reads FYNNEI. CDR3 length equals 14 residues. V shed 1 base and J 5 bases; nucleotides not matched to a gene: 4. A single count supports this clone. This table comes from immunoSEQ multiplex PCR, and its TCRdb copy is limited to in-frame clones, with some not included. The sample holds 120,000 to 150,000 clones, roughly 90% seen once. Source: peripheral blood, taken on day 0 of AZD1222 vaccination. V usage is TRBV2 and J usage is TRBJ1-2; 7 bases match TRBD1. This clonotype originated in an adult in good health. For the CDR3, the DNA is TGTGCCAGCAGTGAAGTCGGGACAGTTTATGGCTACACCTTC. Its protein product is CASSEVGTVYGYTF.